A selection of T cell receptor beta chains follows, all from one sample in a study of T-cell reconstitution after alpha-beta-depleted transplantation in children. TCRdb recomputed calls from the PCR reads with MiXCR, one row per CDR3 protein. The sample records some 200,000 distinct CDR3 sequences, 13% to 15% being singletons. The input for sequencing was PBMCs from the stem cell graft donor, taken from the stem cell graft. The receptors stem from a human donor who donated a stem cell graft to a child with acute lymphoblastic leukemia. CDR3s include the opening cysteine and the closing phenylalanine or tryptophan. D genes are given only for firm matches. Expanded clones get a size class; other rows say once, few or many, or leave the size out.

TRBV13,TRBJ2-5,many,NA,CASSSADLPQETQYF,TGTGCCAGCAGCTCTGCGGATCTACCTCAAGAGACCCAGTACTTC
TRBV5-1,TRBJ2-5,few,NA,CASSLVHSRETQYF,TGCGCCAGCAGCTTGGTACATAGCAGGGAGACCCAGTACTTC
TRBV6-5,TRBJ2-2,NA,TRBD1,CASRRRTGGDPGTGELFF,TGTGCCAGCAGGCGTAGGACAGGGGGCGATCCTGGCACCGGGGAGCTGTTTTTT
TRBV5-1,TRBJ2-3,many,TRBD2,CASRTTSRDTQYF,TGCGCCAGCCGTACGACTAGCAGAGATACGCAGTATTTT
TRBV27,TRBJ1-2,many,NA,CASRNRDGGPLYGYTF,TGTGCCAGCAGGAACCGGGACGGAGGACCTCTCTATGGCTACACCTTC
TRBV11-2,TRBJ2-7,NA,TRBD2,CASSRQAGLLYEQYF,TGTGCCAGCAGCCGCCAAGCGGGACTTCTTTACGAGCAGTACTTC
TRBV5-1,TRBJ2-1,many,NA,CASSLIPQKGDEQFF,TGCGCCAGCAGCTTGATCCCCCAGAAAGGAGATGAGCAGTTCTTC
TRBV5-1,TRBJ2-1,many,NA,CASSRRMGELYNEQFF,TGCGCCAGCAGCCGGAGGATGGGTGAATTATACAATGAGCAGTTCTTC
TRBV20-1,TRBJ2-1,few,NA,CSAPTVGGAGENSYNEQFF,TGCAGTGCCCCCACGGTGGGGGGTGCCGGCGAAAATTCCTACAATGAGCAGTTCTTC
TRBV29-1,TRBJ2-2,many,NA,CSVFQSSTGELFF,TGCAGCGTTTTCCAGAGCTCCACCGGGGAGCTGTTTTTT
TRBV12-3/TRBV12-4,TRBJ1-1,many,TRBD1,CASSTDKTGGTLAFF,TGTGCCAGCAGCACCGACAAGACAGGGGGGACCCTGGCTTTCTTT
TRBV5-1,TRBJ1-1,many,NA,CASSMNPDRRNTEAFF,TGCGCCAGCAGCATGAACCCTGACAGAAGAAACACTGAAGCTTTCTTT
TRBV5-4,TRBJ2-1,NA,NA,CASSLDLADHNEQFF,TGTGCCAGCAGCTTAGACCTAGCAGACCACAATGAGCAGTTCTTC
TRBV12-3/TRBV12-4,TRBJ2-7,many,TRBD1,CASSFWDRSSYEQYF,TGTGCCAGCAGTTTTTGGGACAGGAGCTCCTACGAGCAGTACTTC
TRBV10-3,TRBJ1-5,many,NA,CAISSDVVGQPQHF,TGTGCCATCAGTTCGGACGTTGTAGGTCAGCCCCAGCATTTT
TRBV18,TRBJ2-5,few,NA,CASSLPLRGTQETQYF,TGTGCCAGCTCATTACCACTCCGAGGGACCCAAGAGACCCAGTACTTC
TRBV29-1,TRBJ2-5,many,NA,CSAGYEGAEDQYF,TGCAGCGCCGGCTACGAAGGCGCGGAGGACCAGTACTTC
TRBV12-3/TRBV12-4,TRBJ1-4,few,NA,CASRTAGRREKLFF,TGTGCCAGCAGGACTGCGGGGCGAAGGGAAAAACTGTTTTTT
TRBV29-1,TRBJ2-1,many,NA,CSVGRFDSYNEQFF,TGCAGCGTTGGTCGGTTTGACTCCTACAATGAGCAGTTCTTC
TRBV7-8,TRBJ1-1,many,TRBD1,CASSRGGQANTEAFF,TGTGCCAGCAGCCGTGGCGGACAGGCGAACACTGAAGCTTTCTTT
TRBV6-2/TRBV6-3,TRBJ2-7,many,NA,CASSPPVQSIYEQYF,TGTGCCAGCAGTCCCCCCGTGCAGTCAATCTACGAGCAGTACTTC
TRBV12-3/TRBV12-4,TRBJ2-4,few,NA,CASSFGPTMPHIAKNIQYF,TGTGCCAGCAGTTTTGGCCCCACAATGCCCCATATAGCCAAAAACATTCAGTACTTC
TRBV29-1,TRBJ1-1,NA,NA,CSGGGRSRRNTEAFF,TGCAGCGGCGGGGGCAGGTCACGCCGGAACACTGAAGCTTTCTTT
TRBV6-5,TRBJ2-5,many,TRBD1,CASSYSTGVLKETQYF,TGTGCCAGCAGTTACTCGACAGGGGTATTAAAAGAGACCCAGTACTTC
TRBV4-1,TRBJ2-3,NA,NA,CASSRGGYRASTYTQYF,TGCGCCAGCAGCCGGGGCGGGTACCGCGCTAGCACATATACGCAGTATTTT
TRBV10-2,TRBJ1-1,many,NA,CASSGSRVNTEAFF,TGCGCCAGCAGTGGGAGCAGAGTGAACACTGAAGCTTTCTTT
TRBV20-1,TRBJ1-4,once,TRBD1,CSAGTGIWTNEKLFF,TGCAGTGCTGGGACAGGGATTTGGACTAATGAAAAACTGTTTTTT